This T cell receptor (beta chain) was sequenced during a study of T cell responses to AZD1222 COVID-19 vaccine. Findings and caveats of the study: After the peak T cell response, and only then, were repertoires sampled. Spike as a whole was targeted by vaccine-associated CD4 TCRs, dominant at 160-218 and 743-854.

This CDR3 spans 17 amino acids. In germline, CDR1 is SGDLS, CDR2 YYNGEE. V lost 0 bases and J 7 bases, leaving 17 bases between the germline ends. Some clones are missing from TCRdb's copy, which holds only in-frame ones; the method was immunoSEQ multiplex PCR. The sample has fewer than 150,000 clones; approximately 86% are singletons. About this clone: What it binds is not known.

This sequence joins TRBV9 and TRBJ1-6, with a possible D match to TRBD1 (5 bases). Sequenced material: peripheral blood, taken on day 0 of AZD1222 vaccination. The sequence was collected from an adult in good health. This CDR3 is CASSVARGPAGNSPLHF. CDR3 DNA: TGTGCCAGCAGCGTAGCCCGGGGACCTGCGGGGAATTCACCCCTCCACTTT.